The 9 T cell receptor beta chains given below trace back to one sample, sequenced in a study of shared T cell receptors in the human thymus. TCRdb's copy holds only in-frame clones and misses some; the assay was immunoSEQ multiplex PCR. The table lists about 400,000 clones, approximately 95% of them singletons. Material: thymocytes. The receptors stem from a human donor.

J is TRBJ1-5 and V is TRBV4-2, with D tentatively TRBD1 (6 bases). Germline assignment: CDR1 LGHNA and CDR2 YNFKEQ. CDR3 length equals 17 residues. V dropped 1 base and J dropped 0 bases, with 13 bases sitting between them. The CDR3 sequence: CASSQGDIHDSNQPQHF. DNA of the CDR3: TGTGCCAGCAGCCAAGGGGACATACATGATAGCAATCAGCCCCAGCATTTT.

The rearrangement joins TRBV5-1 to TRBJ2-5; D is ambiguous. This CDR3 spans 13 amino acids. The germline V gene has CDR1 SGHRS and CDR2 YFSETQ. V dropped 4 bases and J dropped 2 bases, with 9 bases sitting between them. CDR3 nucleotide sequence: TGCGCCAGCAGCCCCGCGGCACAAGAGACCCAGTACTTC. It translates to CASSPAAQETQYF.

This CDR3 is CASSFITRRGGYTF. DNA for the CDR3: TGTGCCAGCAGTTTTATTACCAGGCGGGGTGGCTACACCTTC. V usage is TRBV5-5 and J usage is TRBJ1-2, with D uncertain. Germline assignment: CDR1 SGHKS and CDR2 YYEKEE (reference sequence). V shed 5 bases and J shed 7 bases, with 18 bases lying between them. This CDR3 contains 14 residues.

This rearrangement joins TRBV5-6 to TRBJ2-7; no clear D gene. The V gene lost 1 base and the J gene lost 5 bases, with 22 bases spanning the gap. Germline V gene data show CDR1 as SGHDT and CDR2 as YYEEEE. The CDR3 contains 17 residues. CDR3 bases: TGTGCCAGCAGCTTGTACCCCGGCAACTGGGCCTACGACGAGCAGTACTTC. Residues: CASSLYPGNWAYDEQYF. The whole variable domain, remainder taken from reference TRBV5-6 and TRBJ2-7, is DAGVTQSPTHLIKTRGQQVTLRCSPKSGHDTVSWYQQALGQGPQFIFQYYEEEERQRGNFPDRFSGHQFPNYSSELNVNALLLGDSALYLCASSLYPGNWAYDEQYFGPGTRLTVT.

V usage is TRBV6-6 and J usage is TRBJ2-1; a weak D match, TRBD2 (5 bases). Germline loops: CDR1 MNHNY, CDR2 SVGAGI (reference sequence). CDR3 length equals 11 residues. V lost 10 bases and J 9 bases, leaving 13 bases between the germline ends. CDR3: CAISSGVEQFF. The CDR3, as DNA: TGTGCCATCTCGTCCGGGGTTGAGCAGTTCTTC.

The genes are TRBV27 and TRBJ1-1; D is unresolved. This CDR3 comprises 16 residues. Germline V gene sequence: CDR1 MNHEY, CDR2 SMNVEV (reference sequence). V gave up 4 bases and J gave up 4 bases, with 19 bases separating them. Here the CDR3 DNA reads TGTGCCAGCAGTTACCAGCCCGCAGGCAGCGGCACTGAAGCTTTCTTT. It yields the protein CASSYQPAGSGTEAFF.

This chain joins TRBV28 and TRBJ2-7; no definite D call. Germline CDR1 and CDR2: MDHEN and SYDVKM. The CDR3 is 11 amino acids. Between the trimmed V and J ends, which lost 6 bases and 0 bases, there was a span of 3 bases. This CDR3 is CASRASYEQYF. In DNA, the CDR3 is TGTGCCAGCAGGGCCTCCTACGAGCAGTACTTC.

CDR3 sequence reads: CASSLRREQNTDTQYF. The CDR3 DNA sequence: TGTGCCAGCAGCCTGAGGAGGGAGCAAAACACAGATACGCAGTATTTT. V and J are TRBV9 and TRBJ2-3, with a weak D call TRBD2 (6 bases). The CDR3 sequence is 16 residues long. Per germline, CDR1 SGDLS and CDR2 YYNGEE. Between the trimmed V and J ends, which lost 4 bases and 2 bases, there was a span of 17 bases.

V is TRBV4-3 and J is TRBJ2-3; TRBD1 is a possible D gene (6 bases). Germline CDR1 LGHNA, CDR2 YSLEER. V was clipped by 0 bases and J by 7 bases, with 8 bases between them. This CDR3 spans 13 amino acids. CDR3 coding DNA: TGCGCCAGCAGCCAAGATTGGGGGCATACGCAGTATTTT. Amino acids: CASSQDWGHTQYF.